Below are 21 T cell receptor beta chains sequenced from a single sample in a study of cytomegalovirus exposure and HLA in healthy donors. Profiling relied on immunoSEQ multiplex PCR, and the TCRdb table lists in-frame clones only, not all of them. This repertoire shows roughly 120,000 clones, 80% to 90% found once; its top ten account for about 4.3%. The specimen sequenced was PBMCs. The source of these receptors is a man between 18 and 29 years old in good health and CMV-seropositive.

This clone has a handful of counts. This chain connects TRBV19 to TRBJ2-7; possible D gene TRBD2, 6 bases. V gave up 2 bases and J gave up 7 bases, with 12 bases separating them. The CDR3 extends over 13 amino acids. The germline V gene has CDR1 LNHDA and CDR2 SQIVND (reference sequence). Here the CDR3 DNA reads TGTGCCAGTAGTATACAGGGACTGGGGGAGCAGTACTTC. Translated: CASSIQGLGEQYF.

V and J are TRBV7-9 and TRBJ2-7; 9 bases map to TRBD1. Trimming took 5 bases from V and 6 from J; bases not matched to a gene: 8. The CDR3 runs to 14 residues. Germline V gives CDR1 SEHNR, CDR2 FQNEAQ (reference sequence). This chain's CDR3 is CASSPGQGLGEQYF. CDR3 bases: TGTGCCAGCAGCCCTGGACAGGGGTTGGGCGAGCAGTACTTC.

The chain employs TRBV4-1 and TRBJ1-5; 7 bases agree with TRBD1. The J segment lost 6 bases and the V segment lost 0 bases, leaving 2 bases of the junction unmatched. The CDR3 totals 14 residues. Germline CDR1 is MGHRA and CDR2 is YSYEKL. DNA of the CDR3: TGCGCCAGCAGCCAAGAGCAGGGGGGTCAGCCCCAGCATTTT. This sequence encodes CASSQEQGGQPQHF.

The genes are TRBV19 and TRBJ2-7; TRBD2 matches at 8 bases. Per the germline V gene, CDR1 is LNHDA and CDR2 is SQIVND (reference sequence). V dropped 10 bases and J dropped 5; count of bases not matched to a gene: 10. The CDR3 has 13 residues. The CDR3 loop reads CAIPGGRYDEQYF. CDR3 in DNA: TGTGCCATTCCGGGGGGGAGGTACGACGAGCAGTACTTC. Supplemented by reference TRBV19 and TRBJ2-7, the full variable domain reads DGGITQSPKYLFRKEGQNVTLSCEQNLNHDAMYWYRQDPGQGLRLIYYSQIVNDFQKGDIAEGYSVSREKKESFPLTVTSAQKNPTAFYLCAIPGGRYDEQYFGPGTRLTVT.

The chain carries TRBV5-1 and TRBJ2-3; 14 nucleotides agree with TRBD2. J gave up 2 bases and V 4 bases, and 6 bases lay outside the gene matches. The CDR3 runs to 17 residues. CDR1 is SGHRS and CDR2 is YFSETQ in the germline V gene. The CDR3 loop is CASSLKGLAGVTDTQYF. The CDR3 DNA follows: TGCGCCAGCAGCCTGAAGGGACTAGCGGGGGTCACAGATACGCAGTATTTT. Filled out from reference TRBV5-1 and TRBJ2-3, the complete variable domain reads KAGVTQTPRYLIKTRGQQVTLSCSPISGHRSVSWYQQTPGQGLQFLFEYFSETQRNKGNFPGRFSGRQFSNSRSEMNVSTLELGDSALYLCASSLKGLAGVTDTQYFGPGTRLTVL.

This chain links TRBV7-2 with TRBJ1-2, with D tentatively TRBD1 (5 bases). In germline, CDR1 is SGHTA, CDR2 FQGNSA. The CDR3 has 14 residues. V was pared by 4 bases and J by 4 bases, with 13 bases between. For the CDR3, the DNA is TGTGCCAGCAGCTCCGACTCAGGGCCCTATGGCTACACCTTC. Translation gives CASSSDSGPYGYTF.

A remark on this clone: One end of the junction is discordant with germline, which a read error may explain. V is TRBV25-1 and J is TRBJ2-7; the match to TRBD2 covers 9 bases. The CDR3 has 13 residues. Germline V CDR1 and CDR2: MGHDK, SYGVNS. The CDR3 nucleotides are TGTGTCAGCAGTGCGGGAGGGGCCTACGAGCAGTACTTC. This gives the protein CVSSAGGAYEQYF.

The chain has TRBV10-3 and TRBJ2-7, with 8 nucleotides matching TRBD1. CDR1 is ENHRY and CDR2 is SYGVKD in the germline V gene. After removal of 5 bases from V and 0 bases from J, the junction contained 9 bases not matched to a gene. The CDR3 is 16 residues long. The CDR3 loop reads CAISSDRVGLSYEQYF. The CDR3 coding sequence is TGTGCCATCAGTTCGGACAGGGTCGGTCTCTCCTACGAGCAGTACTTC.

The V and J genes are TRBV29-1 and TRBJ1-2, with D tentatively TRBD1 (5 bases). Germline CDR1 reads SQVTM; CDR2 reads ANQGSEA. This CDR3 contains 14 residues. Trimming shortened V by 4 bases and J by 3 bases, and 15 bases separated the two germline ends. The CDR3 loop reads CSVGGGTTYYGYTF. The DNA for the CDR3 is TGCAGCGTTGGTGGCGGGACGACCTACTATGGCTACACCTTC.

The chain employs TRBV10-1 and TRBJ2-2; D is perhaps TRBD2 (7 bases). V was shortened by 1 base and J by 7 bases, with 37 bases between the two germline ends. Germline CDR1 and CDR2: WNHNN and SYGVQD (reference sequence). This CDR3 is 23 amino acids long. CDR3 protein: CASSEFRHPPGRGGGPVGGELFF. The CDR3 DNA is TGCGCCAGCAGTGAGTTCAGACATCCTCCGGGGAGAGGGGGGGGGCCCGTAGGCGGGGAGCTGTTTTTT.

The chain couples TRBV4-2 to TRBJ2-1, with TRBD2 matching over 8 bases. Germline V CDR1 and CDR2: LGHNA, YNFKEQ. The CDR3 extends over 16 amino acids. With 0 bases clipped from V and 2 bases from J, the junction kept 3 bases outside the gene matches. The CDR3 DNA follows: TGTGCCAGCAGCCAAGAAGCAGCGGGGGCCTACAATGAGCAGTTCTTC. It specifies CASSQEAAGAYNEQFF.

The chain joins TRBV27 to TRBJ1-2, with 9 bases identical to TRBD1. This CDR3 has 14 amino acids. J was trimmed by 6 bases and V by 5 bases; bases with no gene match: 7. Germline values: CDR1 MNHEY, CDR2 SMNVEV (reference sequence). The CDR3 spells CASSEGQGMNGYTF. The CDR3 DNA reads TGTGCCAGCAGTGAAGGACAGGGGATGAATGGCTACACCTTC.

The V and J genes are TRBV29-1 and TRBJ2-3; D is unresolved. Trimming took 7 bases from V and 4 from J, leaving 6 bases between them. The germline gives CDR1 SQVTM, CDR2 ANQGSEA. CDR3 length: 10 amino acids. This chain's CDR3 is CSGRADTQYF. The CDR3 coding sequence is TGCAGCGGGAGAGCAGATACGCAGTATTTT.

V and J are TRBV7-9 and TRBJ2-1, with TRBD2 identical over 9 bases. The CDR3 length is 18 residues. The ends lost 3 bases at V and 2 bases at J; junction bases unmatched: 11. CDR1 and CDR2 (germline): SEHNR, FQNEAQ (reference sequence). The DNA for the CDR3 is TGTGCCAGCAGCTTCCCCCTTACTAGCGGGCTCCCCTACAATGAGCAGTTCTTC. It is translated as CASSFPLTSGLPYNEQFF. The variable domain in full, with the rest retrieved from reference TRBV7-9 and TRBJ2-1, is DTGVSQNPRHKITKRGQNVTFRCDPISEHNRLYWYRQTLGQGPEFLTYFQNEAQLEKSRLLSDRFSAERPKGSFSTLEIQRTEQGDSAMYLCASSFPLTSGLPYNEQFFGPGTRLTVL.

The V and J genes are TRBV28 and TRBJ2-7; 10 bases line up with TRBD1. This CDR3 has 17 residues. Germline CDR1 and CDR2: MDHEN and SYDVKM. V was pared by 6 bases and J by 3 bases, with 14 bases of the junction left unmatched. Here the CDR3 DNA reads TGTGCCAGCAGCAGACTGTTGGGGGGGACAGGGGACTACGAGCAGTACTTC. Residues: CASSRLLGGTGDYEQYF.

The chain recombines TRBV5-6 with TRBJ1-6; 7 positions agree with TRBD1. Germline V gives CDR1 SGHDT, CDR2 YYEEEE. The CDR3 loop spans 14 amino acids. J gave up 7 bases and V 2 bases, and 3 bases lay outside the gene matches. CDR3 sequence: CASSFRDRNSPLHF. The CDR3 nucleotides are TGTGCCAGCAGCTTCCGGGACAGAAATTCACCCCTCCACTTT.

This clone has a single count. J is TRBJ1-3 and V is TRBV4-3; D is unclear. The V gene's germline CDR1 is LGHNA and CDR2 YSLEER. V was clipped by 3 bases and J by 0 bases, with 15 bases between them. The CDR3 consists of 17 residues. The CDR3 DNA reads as TGCGCCAGCAGCCAGGGCCCTGACAAGCACTCTGGAAACACCATATATTTT. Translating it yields CASSQGPDKHSGNTIYF.

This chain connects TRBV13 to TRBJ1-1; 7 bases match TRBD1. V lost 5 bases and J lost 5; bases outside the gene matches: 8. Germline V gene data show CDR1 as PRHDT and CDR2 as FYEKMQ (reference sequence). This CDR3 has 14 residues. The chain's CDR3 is CASSRGQVTTEAFF. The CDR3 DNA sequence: TGTGCCAGCAGCCGAGGACAGGTGACGACTGAAGCTTTCTTT.

The CDR3 loop reads CASSLEWTSSYEQYF. The CDR3, as DNA: TGTGCCAGCAGCTTAGAATGGACTAGCAGTTACGAGCAGTACTTC. The V and J genes are TRBV11-2 and TRBJ2-7; 8 bases agree with TRBD2. The CDR3 is made up of 15 amino acids. Trimming took 0 bases from V and 4 from J; bases not matched to a gene: 5. Looked up from germline, CDR1 is SGHAT and CDR2 is FQNNGV.

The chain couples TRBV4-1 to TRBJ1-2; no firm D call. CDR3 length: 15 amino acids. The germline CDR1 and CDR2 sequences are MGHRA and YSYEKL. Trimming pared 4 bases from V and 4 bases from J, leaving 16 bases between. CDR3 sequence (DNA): TGCGCCAGCAGCCCACAACAGAGTACCTTCTATGGCTACACCTTC. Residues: CASSPQQSTFYGYTF.

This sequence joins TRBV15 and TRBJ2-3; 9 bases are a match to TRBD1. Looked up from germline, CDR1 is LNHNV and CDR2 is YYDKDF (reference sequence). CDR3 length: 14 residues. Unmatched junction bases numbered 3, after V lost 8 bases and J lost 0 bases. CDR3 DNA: TGTGCCACCGGGACAGGGATTAGCACAGATACGCAGTATTTT. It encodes CATGTGISTDTQYF.